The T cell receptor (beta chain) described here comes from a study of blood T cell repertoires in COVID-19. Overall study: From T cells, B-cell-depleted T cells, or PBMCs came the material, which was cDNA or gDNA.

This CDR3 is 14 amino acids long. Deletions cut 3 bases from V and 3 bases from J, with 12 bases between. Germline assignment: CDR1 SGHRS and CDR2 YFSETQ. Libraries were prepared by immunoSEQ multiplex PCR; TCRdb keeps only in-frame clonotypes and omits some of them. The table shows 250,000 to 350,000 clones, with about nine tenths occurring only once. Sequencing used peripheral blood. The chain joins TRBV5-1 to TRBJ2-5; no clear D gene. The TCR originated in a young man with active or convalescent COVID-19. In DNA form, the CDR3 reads TGCGCCAGCAGCTCAGTACATTTCAAAGAGACCCAGTACTTC. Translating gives CASSSVHFKETQYF.